Listed here are 4 T cell receptor beta chains from one sample, sequenced in a study of blood T cell repertoires in COVID-19. Here immunoSEQ multiplex PCR was the method, and the copy in TCRdb shows in-frame clones only, minus some. The repertoire includes fewer than 300,000 clones, about 93% of them detected once, and 1.1% sits in the top ten. The sequencing input was PBMCs or T cells enriched from blood (not recorded which). These receptors originate from a woman between 25 and 40 years old who had recovered from COVID-19.

This sequence joins TRBV29-1 and TRBJ1-2; 8 bases are a match to TRBD1. With V trimmed by 7 bases and J by 7 bases, 8 bases remained unmatched. The CDR3 is 12 residues long. Germline loops: CDR1 SQVTM, CDR2 ANQGSEA. CDR3 protein: CSADRDWSGYTF. The CDR3 bases are TGCAGCGCGGACAGGGATTGGAGTGGCTACACCTTC. The variable domain in full, completed from reference TRBV29-1 and TRBJ1-2, reads SAVISQKPSRDICQRGTSLTIQCQVDSQVTMMFWYRQQPGQSLTLIATANQGSEATYESGFVIDKFPISRPNLTFSTLTVSNMSPEDSSIYLCSADRDWSGYTFGSGTRLTVV.

The chain recombines TRBV24-1 with TRBJ1-2, with unresolved D. Trimming left V 7 bases short and J 3 bases short, with 11 bases between. In germline, CDR1 is KGHDR, CDR2 SFDVKD. CDR3 length equals 13 residues. The CDR3 coding sequence is TGTGCCACCAGCCTAACCGCTGACTATGGCTACACCTTC. Translation: CATSLTADYGYTF.

This chain connects TRBV28 to TRBJ1-6; D remains unclear. This CDR3 is 12 amino acids long. Germline CDR1 reads MDHEN; CDR2 reads SYDVKM. V shed 6 bases and J shed 8 bases, with 8 bases lying between them. Here the CDR3 reads CASSPSDSPLHF. CDR3 DNA sequence: TGTGCCAGCAGCCCAAGCGATTCACCCCTCCACTTT. Full variable domain (outside the CDR3, taken from reference TRBV28 and TRBJ1-6): DVKVTQSSRYLVKRTGEKVFLECVQDMDHENMFWYRQDPGLGLRLIYFSYDVKMKEKGDIPEGYSVSREKKERFSLILESASTNQTSMYLCASSPSDSPLHFGNGTRLTVT.

V gene TRBV10-3 combines with J gene TRBJ2-5, with 12 bases that match TRBD2. Germline lookup yields CDR1 ENHRY and CDR2 SYGVKD. This CDR3 comprises 14 residues. V lost 6 bases and J lost 3; bases outside the gene matches: 2. The chain's CDR3 is CAISRLAGEETQYF. Here the CDR3 DNA reads TGTGCCATCAGCCGACTAGCGGGAGAAGAGACCCAGTACTTC.